Below are 2 T cell receptor beta chains sequenced from a single sample in a study of CD8 T cells in Susac syndrome (dated by TCRdb to the late 2010s). The library relied on the immunoSEQ multiplex PCR assay. RNA was extracted using the RNeasy kit, and about 0.45 to 1 microgram was reverse transcribed with random hexamers. TCRdb reprocessed the public reads (quality trimming at Q25 with fastp, clone calling with MiXCR) and kept in-frame beta chains. Here each entry gathers all rows of one CDR3 protein and keeps the most common genes and DNA. The sample profile shows about 200,000 distinct CDR3 sequences; nearly 95% of them were found once. The ten largest clones add up to roughly 0.088% of the sample. Specimen: CD4+ T cells from PBMCs. These receptors were taken from a human donor with multiple sclerosis.

CDR3 DNA sequence: TGTGCCACCAGTGGCCGGGAAGGGTCCGATGAGCAGTTCTTC. It translates to CATSGREGSDEQFF. V and J are TRBV24-1 and TRBJ2-1; tentatively, D is TRBD2 (5 bases). The V end lost 5 bases, the J end lost 8 bases, and 15 bases lay between the germline ends. The germline CDR1 and CDR2 sequences are KGHDR and SFDVKD. The CDR3 extends over 14 amino acids.

This sequence joins TRBV20-1 and TRBJ2-2, with D perhaps given as TRBD1 or TRBD2 (5 bases each). The V end was cut by 7 bases, the J end by 4 bases, with 10 bases between. Germline CDR1 and CDR2: DFQATT and SNEGSKA (reference sequence). This CDR3 region has 12 residues. CDR3 coding DNA: TGCAGTGTAGAGGGGCTCACCGGGGAGCTGTTTTTT. This codes for CSVEGLTGELFF.